The 10 T cell receptor beta chains in this list originate from one sample, sequenced in a study of CD8 T cells in Susac syndrome. An input of 0.5 to 1 ug of RNA was subjected to reverse transcription using random hexamers. TCRdb recomputed calls from the immunoSEQ multiplex PCR reads with MiXCR, one row per CDR3 protein. The table includes about 73,000 distinct CDR3 sequences, about 95% detected once. The specimen was CD8+ T cells from PBMCs. These receptors were collected from a human donor with multiple sclerosis.

This chain joins TRBV2 and TRBJ2-7; D not certain. The V end lost 7 bases, the J end lost 2 bases, and 12 bases lay between the germline ends. In germline, CDR1 is SNHLY, CDR2 FYNNEI. The CDR3 has 13 residues. CDR3 nucleotides: TGTGCCAGCACTACACTAATAACCTACGAGCAGTACTTC. Its protein is CASTTLITYEQYF.

This clonotype was seen once. CDR3 bases: TGTGCCAGCAGCTCCGGGACGCAGGGAGTTGGTCAGCCCCAGCATTTT. This encodes CASSSGTQGVGQPQHF. The chain joins TRBV27 to TRBJ1-5, with TRBD1 as a possible D gene (5 bases). Trimming took 6 bases from V and 6 from J, leaving 21 bases between them. Germline CDR1 and CDR2: MNHEY and SMNVEV (reference sequence). The CDR3 runs 16 residues.

The rearrangement links TRBV29-1 to TRBJ2-1, with TRBD1 identical over 9 bases. The germline V gene has CDR1 SQVTM and CDR2 ANQGSEA. V lost 3 bases and J lost 5; bases outside the gene matches: 5. The length of the CDR3 is 14 residues. CDR3 bases: TGCAGCGTTGACAGGACAGGGGCGGACAATGAGCAGTTCTTC. Its translation: CSVDRTGADNEQFF.

V gene TRBV7-8 combines with J gene TRBJ2-7; TRBD2 is a possible D gene (5 bases). CDR1 is SGHVS and CDR2 is FQNEAQ in the germline V gene. V was pared by 5 bases and J by 5 bases, with 19 bases between. The CDR3 runs to 15 residues. The CDR3 sequence is CASSPEKRAVNEQYF. The CDR3, as DNA: TGTGCCAGCAGCCCCGAGAAGAGGGCGGTTAACGAGCAGTACTTC.

The chain links TRBV3-1 to TRBJ2-7; D uncertain. Deletions cut 5 bases from V and 1 base from J, with 15 bases between. Germline CDR1 is LGHDT and CDR2 is YNNKEL (reference sequence). This CDR3 is 15 amino acids long. The CDR3 DNA follows: TGTGCCAGCAGCGCAAGAGATGGGGAATCCTACGAGCAGTACTTC. It codes for CASSARDGESYEQYF.

The chain links TRBV20-1 to TRBJ1-1, with D uncertain. Trimming removed 0 bases at V and 1 base at J, with 6 bases between. The germline gives CDR1 DFQATT, CDR2 SNEGSKA (reference sequence). The CDR3 loop spans 13 amino acids. The CDR3 DNA reads as TGCAGTGCTAGAGAGGGCACGAACACTGAAGCTTTCTTT. Its protein is CSAREGTNTEAFF.

The gene calls are TRBV9 and TRBJ2-3; no clear D gene. Trimming stripped 0 bases from V and 4 bases from J, with 0 bases between. Germline-derived CDR1 and CDR2 are SGDLS and YYNGEE. The CDR3 runs 11 residues. CDR3 protein: CASSVADTQYF. CDR3 nucleotides: TGTGCCAGCAGCGTAGCAGATACGCAGTATTTT.

This chain connects TRBV28 to TRBJ2-7; D perhaps matches TRBD1 (6 bases). Trimming removed 6 bases from V and 0 bases from J, with 12 bases in between. Germline-derived CDR1 and CDR2 are MDHEN and SYDVKM. This CDR3 has 14 residues. The CDR3 here is CASSTQGPSYEQYF. The CDR3 nucleotides read TGTGCCAGCAGCACACAGGGACCCTCCTACGAGCAGTACTTC.

The V call is TRBV12-3 or TRBV12-4, the J call TRBJ2-3; 8 nucleotides align to TRBD1. V lost 3 bases to trimming and J lost 5 bases; unmatched junction nucleotides: 1. CDR3 length: 13 amino acids. DNA for the CDR3: TGTGCCAGCAGTTTTGGACAGGGAGATACGCAGTATTTT. Amino acid sequence: CASSFGQGDTQYF.

The chain is built from TRBV6-5 and TRBJ1-1; a weak D match, TRBD1 (5 bases). The germline V and J ends were trimmed by 0 bases and 4 bases, with 12 bases remaining between them. The CDR3 has 15 amino acids. Germline values: CDR1 MNHEY, CDR2 SVGAGI. For the CDR3, the DNA is TGTGCCAGCAGTTACTCCTCCGGGACGTCCACTGAAGCTTTCTTT. Its translation: CASSYSSGTSTEAFF.